This TCR beta chain was sequenced for a study of cytomegalovirus exposure and HLA in healthy donors. Study-wide results and caveats: In an earlier analysis, in approximately 570 donors, most V segments appeared productive either ~87% or ~30% of the time. Most TCR sequences were rare, but some public TCRs occurred in many donors.

13 Jbeta primers and 60 Vbeta primers were used for the PCR. TCRdb's copy holds only in-frame clones and misses some; the assay was immunoSEQ multiplex PCR. The sample contains about 240,000 clones, about 80% of which appear only once. This clone was seen a handful of times. The antigen is unknown. The CDR3 runs to 16 residues. The V gene's germline CDR1 is SGDLS and CDR2 YYNGEE. V was cut by 3 bases and J by 3 bases, with 16 bases left in between. All the people who gave samples were healthy bone marrow donors. The sequence came from a woman aged 55-69 years in good health and CMV-seropositive. The rearrangement joins TRBV9 to TRBJ1-3, with D tentatively TRBD1 (5 bases). Source material: PBMCs. In DNA form, the CDR3 reads TGTGCCAGCAGCGGATCACCGCTGGGGCATGGAAACACCATATATTTT. This gives the protein CASSGSPLGHGNTIYF.